This entry is about one T cell receptor beta chain. The V gene's germline CDR1 is SGDLS and CDR2 YYNGEE. Trimming took 2 bases from V and 4 from J; bases not matched to a gene: 6. The CDR3 covers 16 residues. The sample originates from a study of blood T cell repertoires in COVID-19. Study summary: Sites across the United States, Italy and Spain contributed samples from acute and convalescent COVID-19.

In the original workflow: Quantification of nucleated cells was approximated via reference gene primer amplification. Sequencing was performed with immunoSEQ multiplex PCR; in TCRdb, only in-frame clones are kept and a portion is missing. V and J calls and clone size come straight from that table; D and trimming were deduced from the DNA. The sample records 70,000 to 85,000 clones, about 86% being singletons. V usage is TRBV9 and J usage is TRBJ2-3; 11 bases agree with TRBD2. The sequenced sample was peripheral blood. The clonotype comes from a man older than 75 with active or convalescent COVID-19. CDR3 protein: CASSVVLAGAADTQYF. CDR3 nucleotide sequence: TGTGCCAGCAGCGTGGTACTAGCGGGAGCTGCAGATACGCAGTATTTT. Full variable domain (missing parts from reference TRBV9 and TRBJ2-3): DSGVTQTPKHLITATGQRVTLRCSPRSGDLSVYWYQQSLDQGLQFLIQYYNGEERAKGNILERFSAQQFPDLHSELNLSSLELGDSALYFCASSVVLAGAADTQYFGPGTRLTVL.